The sequence of this TCR beta chain was determined in a study of response to subunit inactivated influenza vaccine. Overall study results and limits: It was the authors' suggestion that each seasonal influenza vaccination recruits few new T cells.

This clonotype was counted only a few times. Its antigen is currently unknown. TCRdb used MiXCR to reprocess the RT-PCR reads, holding one entry per CDR3 protein. The data hold 500,000 to 550,000 distinct CDR3 sequences, with 6.5% to 8% observed a single time. The germline CDR1 and CDR2 sequences are LGHDT and YNNKEL (reference sequence). The CDR3 contains 17 residues. V lost 6 bases to trimming and J lost 0 bases, with 18 bases between them. The material sequenced was PBMCs from blood, taken around 25 months after vaccination. The rearrangement uses TRBV3-1 and TRBJ2-4, with D perhaps matching TRBD1 (5 bases). This clonotype originated in a man between 50 and 75 years old who received an inactivated influenza vaccine. The CDR3 sequence is CASSPLQEPLAKNIQYF. CDR3 nucleotide sequence: TGTGCCAGCAGTCCTTTACAGGAGCCCTTAGCCAAAAACATTCAGTACTTC.